These T cell receptor beta chains were read from a single sample in a study of blood T cell repertoires in COVID-19. The table came from immunoSEQ multiplex PCR; TCRdb's copy has only in-frame clones and leaves some out. The repertoire holds roughly 92,000 clones, with roughly 84% as singletons. The sequenced sample consisted of peripheral blood. These receptors came from a woman aged 80 or over with acute or convalescent COVID-19. The CDR3 runs from the conserved cysteine through the conserved F or W. Fields, in order: J gene, D gene, clone size, CDR3 length, V gene, CDR3 DNA, CDR3 protein. The D gene is left open where the match is weak. Clone size is given for some rows only: seen once, a few or many times, or a class if the clone is expanded.

j_gene: TRBJ1-1; d_gene: TRBD1; abundance: -; len: 16; v_gene: TRBV18; CDR3nt: TGTGCCAGCTCACCGAGGGGACAGGGGTTGAACACTGAAGCTTTCTTT; CDR3aa: CASSPRGQGLNTEAFF
j_gene: TRBJ2-7; d_gene: TRBD2; abundance: -; len: 12; v_gene: TRBV2; CDR3nt: TGTGCCAGCAGGGCTAGCGGGATCGAGCAGTACTTC; CDR3aa: CASRASGIEQYF
j_gene: TRBJ2-7; d_gene: TRBD1; abundance: -; len: 14; v_gene: TRBV5-1; CDR3nt: TGCGCCAGCAGCCCCAGGACAGGGGAAATAGCGCAGTACTTC; CDR3aa: CASSPRTGEIAQYF
j_gene: TRBJ2-5; d_gene: TRBD2; abundance: -; len: 16; v_gene: TRBV6-2/TRBV6-3; CDR3nt: TGTGCCAGCAGTTCGACTAGCGGGGGTTTCCAAGAGACCCAGTACTTC; CDR3aa: CASSSTSGGFQETQYF
j_gene: TRBJ2-7; d_gene: TRBD2; abundance: few; len: 15; v_gene: TRBV11-2; CDR3nt: TGTGCCAGCAGCTTAGATCGCGGGGGTGGCTACGAGCAGTACTTC; CDR3aa: CASSLDRGGGYEQYF
j_gene: TRBJ1-6; d_gene: -; abundance: once; len: 16; v_gene: TRBV3-1/TRBV3-2; CDR3nt: TGTGCCAGCAGCCAAGTGGAGGTCTCCTATAATTCACCCCTCCACTTT; CDR3aa: CASSQVEVSYNSPLHF
j_gene: TRBJ2-3; d_gene: -; abundance: few; len: 15; v_gene: TRBV19; CDR3nt: TGTGCCAGTAGTATGTGGAGGACTATCACAGATACGCAGTATTTT; CDR3aa: CASSMWRTITDTQYF
j_gene: TRBJ1-1; d_gene: -; abundance: once; len: 13; v_gene: TRBV7-2; CDR3nt: TGTGCCAGCAGCTCCGGGCAGGGTTTGTTAGCTTTCTTT; CDR3aa: CASSSGQGLLAFF
j_gene: TRBJ1-1; d_gene: -; abundance: -; len: 11; v_gene: TRBV7-9; CDR3nt: TGTGCCAGCTCAGAGAACACTGAAGCTTTCTTT; CDR3aa: CASSENTEAFF
j_gene: TRBJ2-5; d_gene: TRBD2; abundance: -; len: 15; v_gene: TRBV19; CDR3nt: TGTGCCAGTAGTCCCGGGACTAGCGCGTTTGAGACCCAGTACTTC; CDR3aa: CASSPGTSAFETQYF
j_gene: TRBJ1-2; d_gene: -; abundance: -; len: 12; v_gene: TRBV27; CDR3nt: TGTGCCAGAACCTCCGAGTGCTATGGCTACACCTTC; CDR3aa: CARTSECYGYTF
j_gene: TRBJ2-5; d_gene: -; abundance: -; len: 15; v_gene: TRBV18; CDR3nt: TGTGCCAGCTCACCACCGGACAGACACCAAGAGACCCAGTACTTC; CDR3aa: CASSPPDRHQETQYF
j_gene: TRBJ1-6; d_gene: TRBD1; abundance: -; len: 16; v_gene: TRBV5-5; CDR3nt: TGTGCCAGCAGCTTGGAGCAGGGGGCTTATAATTCACCCCTCCACTTT; CDR3aa: CASSLEQGAYNSPLHF
j_gene: TRBJ2-7; d_gene: -; abundance: -; len: 14; v_gene: TRBV5-1; CDR3nt: TGCGCCAGCAGCTTGGACGGACAGACATACGAGCAGTACTTC; CDR3aa: CASSLDGQTYEQYF
j_gene: TRBJ2-7; d_gene: -; abundance: -; len: 14; v_gene: TRBV15; CDR3nt: TGTGCCACCAGCAGAGATTCGGGGTACTACGAGCAGTACTTC; CDR3aa: CATSRDSGYYEQYF
j_gene: TRBJ1-1; d_gene: TRBD1; abundance: -; len: 18; v_gene: TRBV18; CDR3nt: TGTGCCAGCTCACCACCGACAGGGGGCGCGGGGGGAACGACTGAAGCTTTCTTT; CDR3aa: CASSPPTGGAGGTTEAFF
j_gene: TRBJ1-5; d_gene: TRBD1; abundance: -; len: 18; v_gene: TRBV6-1; CDR3nt: TGTGCCAGCAGTGTATTGGTAGATTCTGGACAGGGGCATCAGCCCCAGCATTTT; CDR3aa: CASSVLVDSGQGHQPQHF